These T cell receptor beta chains were read from a single sample in a study of regulatory T cells in long-lasting Graves disease. MiXCR, applied by TCRdb to the multiplex PCR reads, yields one record per CDR3 protein. The sample records around 320,000 distinct CDR3 sequences, approximately 15% being singletons. The sample also formed part of further work on T cells in Graves' hyperthyroidism and ophthalmopathy.

This sample comprised peripheral blood mononuclear cells (PBMCs), obtained at new diagnosis, from a patient treated with antithyroid drugs. The origin of the receptors is a man aged 35 to 55 with Graves disease. Both conserved end residues are part of each CDR3. A D gene is named only where the DNA matches it firmly. Rows may omit the clone size; those that give it use once, few, many or a size class.

TRBJ2-3,-,-,16,TRBV7-2,CASSLAEGVRADTQYF,TGTGCCAGCAGCTTAGCGGAGGGGGTTAGGGCAGATACGCAGTATTTT
TRBJ1-5,many,-,13,TRBV19,CASTGSHNQPQHF,TGTGCCAGCACAGGGTCCCACAATCAGCCCCAGCATTTT
TRBJ1-5,many,-,14,TRBV20-1,CSARSPYSNQPQHF,TGCAGTGCTAGATCGCCTTATAGCAATCAGCCCCAGCATTTT
TRBJ2-5,many,-,12,TRBV12-3/TRBV12-4,CASSLGEDDQYF,TGTGCCAGCAGTTTGGGTGAGGACGACCAGTACTTC
TRBJ2-3,-,-,18,TRBV7-3,CASSLRGGTYIGTDTQYF,TGTGCCAGCAGCTTAAGAGGGGGGACATATATAGGCACAGATACGCAGTATTTT
TRBJ2-1,once,-,13,TRBV27,CASSFNPGNEQFF,TGTGCCAGCAGTTTTAACCCAGGGAATGAGCAGTTCTTC
TRBJ2-7,-,-,17,TRBV4-1,CASSQVLRVPLSYEQYF,TGCGCCAGCAGCCAAGTCCTCCGGGTGCCTCTCTCCTACGAGCAGTACTTC
TRBJ2-2,few,TRBD1,14,TRBV3-1,CASTPTGYTGELFF,TGTGCCAGTACTCCGACAGGGTACACCGGGGAGCTGTTTTTT
TRBJ2-1,-,-,16,TRBV25-1,CASSDPRAGQYNEQFF,TGTGCCAGCAGTGACCCTAGGGCGGGACAGTACAATGAGCAGTTCTTC
TRBJ1-5,many,-,16,TRBV20-1,CSARSHFRNSNQPQHF,TGCAGTGCTAGATCCCACTTCAGGAATAGCAATCAGCCCCAGCATTTT
TRBJ1-1,many,-,10,TRBV13,CASSITEAFF,TGTGCCAGCAGCATAACTGAAGCTTTCTTT
TRBJ2-2,few,-,15,TRBV9,CASSVVSATDGELFF,TGTGCCAGCAGCGTAGTGAGTGCTACCGACGGGGAGCTGTTTTTT
TRBJ2-3,many,-,16,TRBV28,CASSSAEIYSTDTQYF,TGTGCCAGCAGTTCCGCTGAGATTTATAGCACAGATACGCAGTATTTT
TRBJ2-4,few,-,19,TRBV3-1,CASSPRLQRSETPGNIQYF,TGTGCCAGCAGCCCCAGGCTCCAGCGTAGTGAGACCCCCGGGAACATTCAGTACTTC
TRBJ2-1,many,-,15,TRBV5-1,CASSFQGGPYNEQFF,TGCGCCAGCAGCTTTCAGGGAGGACCCTACAATGAGCAGTTCTTC
TRBJ2-7,many,TRBD1,15,TRBV4-2,CASSQDRQGYYEQYF,TGTGCCAGCAGCCAAGACCGACAGGGTTACTACGAGCAGTACTTC
TRBJ1-2,many,-,14,TRBV4-1,CASSQDIPGYGYTF,TGCGCCAGCAGCCAAGATATCCCGGGCTATGGCTACACCTTC
TRBJ1-1,-,-,12,TRBV13,CASSLGGAAAFF,TGTGCCAGCAGCTTAGGGGGGGCAGCAGCTTTCTTT
TRBJ2-5,few,TRBD1,14,TRBV6-1,CASRETGFGETQYF,TGTGCCAGCAGGGAGACAGGGTTTGGCGAGACCCAGTACTTC
TRBJ1-5,-,-,14,TRBV6-1,CASQDRGFNQPQHF,TGTGCCAGCCAAGACAGAGGCTTCAATCAGCCCCAGCATTTT
TRBJ1-1,many,-,14,TRBV28,CASSLAPGAQEAFF,TGTGCCAGCAGTTTAGCCCCGGGGGCGCAGGAAGCTTTCTTT
TRBJ2-7,once,-,14,TRBV12-3/TRBV12-4,CATTVSNTAYEQYF,TGTGCCACCACAGTTAGTAACACTGCCTACGAGCAGTACTTC
TRBJ1-6,few,-,14,TRBV5-4,CASSLDGWASPLHF,TGTGCCAGCAGCTTGGACGGGTGGGCTTCACCCCTCCACTTT
TRBJ1-4,many,-,13,TRBV18,CASSPAGFGKLFF,TGTGCCAGCTCACCGGCAGGCTTCGGAAAACTGTTTTTT
TRBJ2-5,few,-,14,TRBV9,CASSVAGQRETQYF,TGTGCCAGCAGCGTCGCCGGACAACGAGAGACCCAGTACTTC
TRBJ1-5,many,-,16,TRBV5-5,CASSLGAGLLNQPQHF,TGTGCCAGCAGCCTGGGGGCAGGGTTACTCAATCAGCCCCAGCATTTT
TRBJ2-7,many,-,13,TRBV27,CASSLSRAYEQYF,TGTGCCAGCAGTTTATCCAGGGCCTACGAGCAGTACTTC
TRBJ2-5,many,-,15,TRBV15,CATSRDPFGGETQYF,TGTGCCACCAGCAGAGATCCATTTGGCGGGGAGACCCAGTACTTC
TRBJ1-3,few,-,15,TRBV28,CASRMQESSGNTIYF,TGTGCCAGCAGAATGCAGGAAAGCTCTGGAAACACCATATATTTT
TRBJ2-3,-,TRBD2,15,TRBV5-4,CASSDRTSGTDTQYF,TGTGCCAGCAGCGATCGGACTAGCGGTACAGATACGCAGTATTTT
TRBJ2-5,-,-,13,TRBV15,CATSRGAQETQYF,TGTGCCACCAGCAGAGGGGCCCAAGAGACCCAGTACTTC
TRBJ2-3,-,-,15,TRBV7-8,CASFRSRLSTDTQYF,TGTGCCAGCTTCCGGAGCCGGCTGAGCACAGATACGCAGTATTTT
TRBJ2-2,many,-,13,TRBV30,CAWNQGHTGELFF,TGTGCCTGGAATCAGGGGCACACCGGGGAGCTGTTTTTT